This entry features one TCR beta chain sequence. There is no known antigen for this receptor. No qualities accompany the bases; no much larger clone lies one base away. The CDR3 runs 14 amino acids, cysteine and phenylalanine included. Only the CDR3 region is kept as DNA, spanning 42 bases read in frame from base 1. CDR1 and CDR2 were assigned from the germline V gene as MDHEN and SYDVKM. Compared with germline, V lacks 7 bases and J lacks 5 bases; bases without a gene match: 8. The library was generated by the immunoSEQ multiplex PCR assay. TCRdb carries this immuneACCESS record with in-frame sequences only. Its versions omit some clonotypes, under half of them owing to an unresolved V gene in the studies checked, with the rest unexplained. This sample comprises hundreds of thousands of clones, 87% of them detected only once. The ten largest clones represent 0.0094% of the sample. These data are taken from a study of shared T cell receptors in the human thymus (dated by TCRdb to 2020 to 2022). Looking at the study overall: The study examined how self-reactive, shared T-cell receptor alpha chains are generated in the human thymus.

These data are also associated with another study on human thymus T cells. The other study reports the following: Donors were immunologically healthy infants undergoing open corrective cardiac surgery for congenital heart defects in Finland. Thymus tissue was collected as surgical resects that were removed during corrective cardiac surgery. Biased V and J gene segment usage appeared to be present in both thymic and peripheral blood repertoires. According to the related research, thymic TCR repertoires were highly overlapping among unrelated individuals. TCR alpha and beta repertoires from fewer than ten infant thymus samples and a few related peripheral blood samples were characterized in the study. Donor ages ranged from about 6 to 250 days, and the cohort comprised more than 5 male and two female infants. Thymocytes were mechanically released from the tissue and were stored as pellets of about 10-30 million cells at -70 degrees C. A QIAsymphony instrument was used to extract genomic DNA from frozen cell pellets. Using the immunoSEQ multiplex PCR assay, the TCRB and TCRAD loci were amplified from a standardized quantity of quality-controlled genomic DNA. The amplicons covered the V(D)J region and were long enough to include the CDR3 and to identify the V and J genes. The commercial immunoSEQ service was used to sequence amplicons on an Illumina platform. Corrections for primer bias and sequencing errors followed previously described methods, while TCRAD and TCRB definitions were based on the IMGT database. The repertoires were analysed using immunoSEQ Analyzer 3.0 and VDJTools for basic statistics, V/J segment usage, diversity estimates, rarefaction and pairwise overlap. Diversity was estimated using the Chao1, ChaoE, Efron-Thisted, Shannon and inverse Simpson indices, and was also estimated on datasets down-sampled to the size of the smallest sample. For repertoire overlap, CDR3 nucleotide sequence, V gene and J gene had to match strictly, and clustering was done by Jaccard-based multidimensional scaling. On average, approximately 860,000 unique TCRB clonotypes were obtained from thymus samples, compared with 75,000 to 90,000 from blood samples.

The clonotype originates from a boy under two years old with a congenital heart defect. Donor details come from another sample of the same person, matched by shared clones. The V gene is TRBV28 and the J gene is TRBJ1-2, with 9 bases aligning to TRBD1. Sequenced sample: thymocytes. The nucleotide sequence is given as TGTGCCAGCATCCGGGACAGGGACCGGTATGGCTACACCTTC. Its coded protein is CASIRDRDRYGYTF.